These 13 T cell receptor beta chains came from one sample sequenced in a study of T cells in Graves' hyperthyroidism and ophthalmopathy. TCR beta CDR3 region amplification was performed from RNA transcripts. A first-round RT-PCR of the TCR CDR3 used the HTBI primer set. MiXCR, applied by TCRdb to the multiplex PCR reads, yields one record per CDR3 protein. The table includes fewer than 800,000 distinct CDR3 sequences, about 17% detected once. Source material: blood. The receptors here all came from a young man with Graves' hyperthyroidism.

As concerns this clonotype: A much larger clone sits a single nucleotide away, making a read error possible. The chain is built from TRBV27 and TRBJ1-1; a possible D gene is TRBD1 (6 bases). In germline, CDR1 is MNHEY, CDR2 SMNVEV (reference sequence). The CDR3 is 15 amino acids. CDR3 DNA sequence: TGTGCCGGCAGTTTCCCCGGACAGCCGGACACTGAAGCTTTCTTT. Translating it yields CAGSFPGQPDTEAFF.

V is TRBV4-1 and J is TRBJ1-3; maybe TRBD1 (6 bases). Germline CDR1 and CDR2: MGHRA and YSYEKL. The CDR3 extends over 17 amino acids. Trimming left V 1 base short and J 0 bases short, with 13 bases between. The CDR3 DNA is TGCGCCAGCAGCCAAGCATGGGGGCTCTTCTCTGGAAACACCATATATTTT. Protein product: CASSQAWGLFSGNTIYF.

This clonotype came up many times. The chain employs TRBV6-1 and TRBJ2-7, with D possibly being TRBD1 (7 bases). This CDR3 is built from 12 residues. V lost 11 bases and J lost 2, with 13 bases in between. Germline CDR1 is MNHNS and CDR2 is SASEGT. The CDR3 DNA follows: TGTGCCGCGGCAGGGGGGACCTACGAGCAGTACTTC. It is translated as CAAAGGTYEQYF.

This clonotype was detected many times. The chain links TRBV20-1 to TRBJ2-3, with a weak D call TRBD2 (6 bases). The germline V gene has CDR1 DFQATT and CDR2 SNEGSKA (reference sequence). The CDR3 runs 14 residues. V was clipped by 0 bases and J by 0 bases, with 7 bases between them. The CDR3 sequence: CSARDAGSTDTQYF. In nucleotides, the CDR3 is TGCAGTGCTAGAGATGCGGGGAGCACAGATACGCAGTATTTT.

V is TRBV20-1 and J is TRBJ2-5; 10 nucleotides match TRBD1. The CDR3 sequence is 13 residues long. Losses at the gene ends were 5 bases for V and 10 bases for J; bases not matched to a gene: 10. Germline values: CDR1 DFQATT, CDR2 SNEGSKA (reference sequence). The CDR3 loop is CSAQPGQGRIQYF. The DNA of the CDR3 is TGCAGTGCTCAACCGGGACAGGGGAGGATCCAGTACTTC.

This clonotype was seen many times. The V call is TRBV6-1, the J call TRBJ2-1; TRBD2 matches at 7 bases. Germline trimming cut 7 bases from V and 0 bases from J; bases unmatched to any gene: 3. This CDR3 contains 14 residues. Germline values: CDR1 MNHNS, CDR2 SASEGT. The CDR3 region is CASTLASSYNEQFF. Written as DNA, the CDR3 is TGTGCCAGCACACTAGCGAGCTCCTACAATGAGCAGTTCTTC.

This chain connects TRBV11-1 to TRBJ2-3; 10 bases align to TRBD2. Per germline, CDR1 SGHAT and CDR2 FQDESV (reference sequence). CDR3 length equals 14 residues. Unmatched junction bases numbered 9, after V lost 9 bases and J lost 6 bases. In DNA form, the CDR3 reads TGTGCCAGACGATTTAGCGGGAGGAAGGATACGCAGTATTTT. It is translated as CARRFSGRKDTQYF. Together with reference TRBV11-1 and TRBJ2-3, the CDR3 gives the full variable domain: EAEVAQSPRYKITEKSQAVAFWCDPISGHATLYWYRQILGQGPELLVQFQDESVVDDSQLPKDRFSAERLKGVDSTLKIQPAELGDSAMYLCARRFSGRKDTQYFGPGTRLTVL.

The rearrangement links TRBV10-3 to TRBJ2-1; 8 bases match TRBD2. With 4 bases clipped from V and 0 bases from J, the junction kept 8 bases outside the gene matches. Germline CDR1 ENHRY, CDR2 SYGVKD. This CDR3 region has 17 residues. The CDR3 DNA is TGTGCCATCAGTGCCCCTCCCAGCGGGAGCTCCTACAATGAGCAGTTCTTC. Protein sequence: CAISAPPSGSSYNEQFF.

Only a few counts were recorded for this clonotype. This chain connects TRBV4-3 to TRBJ1-4, with no clear D. Germline V gene sequence: CDR1 LGHNA, CDR2 YSLEER. This CDR3 comprises 14 residues. V was clipped by 1 base and J by 7 bases, with 10 bases between them. CDR3 DNA sequence: TGCGCCAGCAGCCAAGGAGGCCGACGTGAAAAACTGTTTTTT. Translated, it gives CASSQGGRREKLFF.

This clonotype was seen at least ten times. This chain links TRBV6-1 with TRBJ2-7; the match to TRBD1 covers 9 bases. CDR3 length equals 14 residues. V lost 5 bases and J lost 1; bases outside the gene matches: 3. Germline V gene lookup returns CDR1 MNHNS and CDR2 SASEGT. The CDR3 nucleotides are TGTGCCAGCAGTAGACAGGGGGTTTCCTACGAGCAGTACTTC. Encoded protein: CASSRQGVSYEQYF.

The chain uses TRBV20-1 and TRBJ2-5; TRBD2 matches at 13 bases. Germline loops: CDR1 DFQATT, CDR2 SNEGSKA (reference sequence). CDR3 length equals 15 residues. With V trimmed by 1 base and J by 5 bases, 4 bases remained unmatched. The CDR3 DNA sequence: TGCAGTGCTAGAGGGGGACTAGCGGGATACGAGACCCAGTACTTC. It yields the protein CSARGGLAGYETQYF.

This clonotype was seen a few times. V gene TRBV28 combines with J gene TRBJ2-4; 7 bases match TRBD2. Germline V gives CDR1 MDHEN, CDR2 SYDVKM. V lost 4 bases to trimming and J lost 0 bases; unmatched junction nucleotides: 3. The CDR3 totals 15 residues. CDR3 protein: CASSSGRGAKNIQYF. The CDR3, as DNA: TGTGCCAGCAGTTCTGGGAGGGGAGCCAAAAACATTCAGTACTTC.

The table lists this clonotype with many counts. The J gene is TRBJ2-6, the V gene TRBV2, with D tentatively TRBD1 or TRBD2 (5 bases each). CDR3 size: 19 residues. With 4 bases removed from V and 0 bases from J, the gap between germline ends came to 19 bases. The germline CDR1 and CDR2 sequences are SNHLY and FYNNEI. The CDR3 bases are TGTGCCAGCAGTGGCCAAACCGGGACCCTTGGCTCTGGGGCCAACGTCCTGACTTTC. Protein product: CASSGQTGTLGSGANVLTF.